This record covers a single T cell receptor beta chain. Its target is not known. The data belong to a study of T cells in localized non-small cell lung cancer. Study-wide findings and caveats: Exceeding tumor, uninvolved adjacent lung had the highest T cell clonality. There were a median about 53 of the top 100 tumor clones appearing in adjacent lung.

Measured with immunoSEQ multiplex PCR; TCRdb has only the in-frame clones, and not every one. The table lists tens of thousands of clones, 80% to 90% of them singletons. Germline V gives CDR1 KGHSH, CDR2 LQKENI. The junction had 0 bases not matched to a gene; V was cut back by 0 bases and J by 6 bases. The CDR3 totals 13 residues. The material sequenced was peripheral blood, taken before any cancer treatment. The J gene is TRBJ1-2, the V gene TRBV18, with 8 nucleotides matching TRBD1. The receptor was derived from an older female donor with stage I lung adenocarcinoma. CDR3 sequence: CASSPPTGDGYTF. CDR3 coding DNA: TGTGCCAGCTCACCACCGACAGGGGATGGCTACACCTTC.